This T cell receptor (beta chain) emerged from a study of shared clonotypes between healthy human individuals. Libraries were prepared by immunoSEQ multiplex PCR; TCRdb keeps only in-frame clonotypes and omits some of them. Of about a million clones listed, roughly 80% are singletons. Germline V gene lookup returns CDR1 MNHEY and CDR2 SVGAGI. CDR3 length: 14 amino acids. V lost 6 bases and J lost 7, with 15 bases in between. Those who donated, Caucasian adults without exception, all lived in Nashville, Tennessee. The receptor was derived from a man aged 18 to 29 in good health. Some clones in this sample may be carry-over from other donors' samples. The J gene is TRBJ2-2, the V gene TRBV6-5, with D tentatively TRBD2 (5 bases). The sample was memory CD4+ T cells from PBMCs. Subset defined: CD45RA-negative fraction. The CDR3 coding sequence is TGTGCCAGCAGGACCGGGAACTCGTACGGGGAGCTGTTTTTT. Translation: CASRTGNSYGELFF.